This paragraph covers one TCR beta chain sequence. The data originate from a study of beta chain features in type 1 diabetes. Germline V CDR1 and CDR2: MNHNY, SVGAGI (reference sequence). J gave up 4 bases and V 1 base, and 2 bases lay outside the gene matches. The CDR3 spans 15 residues. Expressed TCRB transcripts got sequenced, as all isolated RNA was reverse transcribed. Sequencing used immunoSEQ multiplex PCR; TCRdb keeps in-frame clones, though not all of them. Among around 350,000 clones listed, over 10% were seen once. The TCR originated in a man younger than 35 in good health. Material for sequencing was naive CD4+ T cells from blood. This rearrangement joins TRBV6-6 to TRBJ2-5; 11 nucleotides match TRBD2. This CDR3 is CASSYLGLAGETQYF. In nucleotides, the CDR3 is TGTGCCAGCAGTTACTTAGGACTAGCGGGAGAGACCCAGTACTTC.